Only a few counts were recorded for the clone carrying this TCR beta chain. Its antigen remains unidentified. The table came from immunoSEQ multiplex PCR; TCRdb's copy has only in-frame clones and leaves some out. The sample has 90,000 to 150,000 clones, about 88% seen once. These data come from a study of T cell responses to AZD1222 COVID-19 vaccine. Study observations and caveats: Baseline seropositivity occurred in only a handful of AZD1222 recipients. Donors were mostly white British, more females; clonal diversity possibly underestimated.

Trimming removed 6 bases at V and 8 bases at J, with 13 bases between. The CDR3 contains 12 residues. The sequence came from an adult in good health. The rearrangement links TRBV12-3 or TRBV12-4 to TRBJ1-1; tentatively, D is TRBD1 (5 bases). Specimen: peripheral blood, collected on day 0 of AZD1222 vaccination. CDR3: CASSVGWGEAFF. As DNA, the CDR3 is TGTGCCAGCAGCGTAGGATGGGGGGAAGCTTTCTTT.